These 16 T cell receptor beta chains were all obtained from the same sample, sequenced in a study of T cell responses to AZD1222 COVID-19 vaccine (dated by TCRdb to the early 2020s). According to the study, the label for this sample's time point signals: about 28 days (+/-7) after the second vaccine dose. The receptor library was made with the immunoSEQ multiplex PCR assay. The clones in this table, taken by TCRdb from immuneACCESS, are in-frame only. Not every clone is retained; where verified, under half of the shortfall comes from an unresolved V gene, and the cause of the rest is unknown. In all, the sample holds some 84,000 clones, and approximately 83% of those were seen once. About an eighth of the sample is held by the ten biggest clonotypes. The sample was peripheral blood, taken 28 days after the second AZD1222 dose. These receptors originate from an adult who received the AZD1222 COVID-19 vaccine.

This chain joins TRBV11-1 and TRBJ2-1, with a possible D match to TRBD2 (5 bases). Germline V lookup: CDR1 SGHAT, CDR2 FQDESV (reference sequence). CDR3 length: 13 amino acids. V lost 2 bases to trimming and J lost 8 bases, with 10 bases between them. CDR3 nucleotide sequence: TGTGCCAGCAGCTTACCGGGCGGGCATGAGCAGTTCTTC. This gives the protein CASSLPGGHEQFF.

Points on this clone: A read error may produce the germline difference seen at one junction end. The chain carries TRBV14 and TRBJ2-7; D perhaps matches TRBD2 (6 bases). Per the germline V gene, CDR1 is SGHDN and CDR2 is FVKESK. The CDR3 sequence is 12 residues long. The CDR3 DNA reads as TGTGCCAGCAGCCAAGTTTCAAGGACTACTTTCTTC. Protein sequence: CASSQVSRTTFF.

The J gene is TRBJ2-5, the V gene TRBV10-3; tentative D call: TRBD2 (5 bases). The CDR3 has 13 residues. V lost 10 bases to trimming and J lost 3 bases, with 15 bases between them. CDR1 is ENHRY, CDR2 SYGVKD, per germline. The CDR3 region is CATNSGSEETQYF. The CDR3 nucleotides are TGTGCCACTAACTCGGGGTCGGAAGAGACCCAGTACTTC.

The chain combines TRBV19 with TRBJ2-6, with TRBD1 as a possible D gene (6 bases). The CDR3 spans 14 residues. Germline CDR1 and CDR2: LNHDA and SQIVND (reference sequence). The V end was cut by 6 bases, the J end by 2 bases, with 8 bases between. CDR3 residues: CASSRGTGANVLTF. In nucleotides, the CDR3 is TGTGCCAGTAGCAGGGGCACTGGGGCCAACGTCCTGACTTTC.

This rearrangement joins TRBV5-4 to TRBJ1-1; TRBD1 is a possible D gene (5 bases). The CDR3 extends over 15 amino acids. The germline CDR1 and CDR2 sequences are SGHNT and YYREEE (reference sequence). V lost 4 bases and J lost 0, with 13 bases in between. CDR3 bases: TGTGCCAGCAGCCTGAGGGGACGGGTGAACACTGAAGCTTTCTTT. Translated, it gives CASSLRGRVNTEAFF.

The chain uses TRBV7-9 and TRBJ1-6, with D perhaps matching TRBD1 (5 bases). V was shortened by 1 base and J by 9 bases, with 10 bases between the two germline ends. CDR1 and CDR2 (germline): SEHNR, FQNEAQ (reference sequence). This CDR3 has 14 residues. This chain's CDR3 is CASSLEQVSSPLHF. CDR3 bases: TGTGCCAGCAGCTTAGAACAGGTGTCTTCACCCCTCCACTTT.

This CDR3 is CATSARRGVKETQYF. CDR3 coding DNA: TGTGCCACCAGTGCCCGGAGGGGGGTCAAGGAGACCCAGTACTTC. The chain has TRBV24-1 and TRBJ2-5; D is possibly TRBD1 or TRBD2 (6 bases each). Per germline, CDR1 KGHDR and CDR2 SFDVKD. The CDR3 covers 15 residues. Trimming cost V 5 bases and J 5 bases, with 17 bases left between them.

This rearrangement joins TRBV27 to TRBJ1-2; tentatively, D is TRBD1 (5 bases). CDR1 is MNHEY and CDR2 is SMNVEV in the germline V gene (reference sequence). V dropped 5 bases and J dropped 5 bases, with 9 bases sitting between them. The CDR3 totals 12 residues. CDR3 DNA: TGTGCCAGCAGTCGCCGGGGGTATGGCTACACCTTC. Protein product: CASSRRGYGYTF.

The gene calls are TRBV6-1 and TRBJ2-7, with D tentatively TRBD1 or TRBD2 (7 bases each). The ends were cut back, 3 bases at V and 4 bases at J, with 10 bases in the middle. Germline CDR1 reads MNHNS; CDR2 reads SASEGT. The CDR3 contains 13 residues. The DNA of the CDR3 is TGTGCCAGCAGTGACAGGGGGGGGTACGAGCAGTACGTC. Translated: CASSDRGGYEQYV.

The chain recombines TRBV6-2 or TRBV6-3 with TRBJ2-3; D not resolved. Germline V gene lookup returns CDR1 MNHEY and CDR2 SVGEGT. Deletions cut 0 bases from V and 6 bases from J, with 4 bases between. This CDR3 spans 12 amino acids. For the CDR3, the DNA is TGTGCCAGCAGTTACTCGAAGGATACGCAGTATTTT. Protein: CASSYSKDTQYF.

The chain links TRBV27 to TRBJ1-2; possibly TRBD1 for D (5 bases). The CDR3 has 13 amino acids. The V gene's germline CDR1 is MNHEY and CDR2 SMNVEV (reference sequence). V was trimmed by 3 bases and J by 11 bases, leaving 16 bases between them. The chain's CDR3 is CASSFVAGDGYTF. CDR3 bases: TGTGCCAGCAGTTTTGTGGCTGGGGACGGTTACACCTTC.

The V call is TRBV7-2, the J call TRBJ1-1; D call uncertain. The V gene's germline CDR1 is SGHTA and CDR2 FQGNSA. CDR3 length equals 13 residues. With 3 bases removed from V and 0 bases from J, the gap between germline ends came to 5 bases. Here the CDR3 reads CASSFLLNTEAFF. In DNA, the CDR3 is TGTGCCAGCAGCTTTTTGTTGAACACTGAAGCTTTCTTT.

The genes are TRBV3-1 (or the pseudogene TRBV3-2) and TRBJ2-2, with 8 bases lining up with TRBD1. V was clipped by 1 base and J by 7 bases; unmatched bases: 5. Per the germline V gene, CDR1 is LGHDT and CDR2 is YNNKEL (reference sequence). This CDR3 contains 15 residues. CDR3 residues: CASSQVQGAYGELFF. The CDR3 DNA sequence: TGTGCCAGCAGCCAAGTCCAGGGGGCGTACGGGGAGCTGTTTTTT.

The gene calls are TRBV13 and TRBJ2-1, with D maybe TRBD1 (6 bases). This CDR3 spans 14 amino acids. The germline V and J ends were trimmed by 6 bases and 7 bases, with 16 bases remaining between them. Germline V lookup: CDR1 PRHDT, CDR2 FYEKMQ (reference sequence). CDR3 DNA sequence: TGTGCCAGCAGTATTACAGGGATCGGAAATGAGCAGTTCTTC. Protein: CASSITGIGNEQFF.

J is TRBJ1-2 and V is TRBV4-1; D unresolved. The CDR3 length is 16 residues. CDR1 is MGHRA and CDR2 is YSYEKL in the germline V gene. V was trimmed by 0 bases and J by 8 bases, leaving 19 bases between them. This chain's CDR3 is CASSQDSGHPWYGYTF. In DNA form, the CDR3 reads TGCGCCAGCAGCCAAGATTCAGGTCATCCGTGGTACGGCTACACCTTC.

Comments on this clone: The same CDR3 is also encoded by other DNA sequences in this sample. The genes are TRBV6-5 and TRBJ1-5, with TRBD1 as a possible D gene (5 bases). Germline V gene data show CDR1 as MNHEY and CDR2 as SVGAGI. Trimming removed 0 bases from V and 2 bases from J, with 5 bases in between. This CDR3 has 14 residues. CDR3 DNA: TGTGCCAGCAGTTACTCAGGGGGCAATCAGCCCCAGCATTTT. Its translation: CASSYSGGNQPQHF.